This T cell receptor (beta chain) was observed in a study of identical twins. Study-wide results and caveats: Researchers reported weaker excess twin sharing in beta out-of-frame sequences. Potential partial confounding of zero-insertion analyses by invariant MAIT and iNKT cells was noted. Interpretation of the results relied on cross-sectional statistical analysis and not on following the same donors. Within cord blood, abundant beta clonotypes carried fewer insertions, but memory repertoires showed no such trend.

There are many counts of this clonotype. Its antigen is as yet unknown. This CDR3 region has 15 residues. Trimming took 1 base from V and 4 from J, leaving 11 bases between them. Germline V lookup: CDR1 LGHNA, CDR2 YNFKEQ. TCRdb reprocessed the 5' RACE reads via MiXCR and lists one record per CDR3 protein. This table holds some 500,000 distinct CDR3 sequences, roughly 9.9% found once. These data were also filed under a second study, of yellow fever vaccine responses in identical twins.

The chain couples TRBV4-2 to TRBJ1-5; TRBD1 might be the D (6 bases). The sample consisted of PBMCs. This clonotype originated in a woman aged 18-30 years in good health. This CDR3 reads CASSQVQGLNQPQHF. The DNA of the CDR3 is TGTGCCAGCAGCCAAGTACAGGGCTTGAATCAGCCCCAGCATTTT.